Below are 25 T cell receptor beta chains sequenced from a single sample in a study of blood T cell repertoires in COVID-19. The repertoire was sequenced with immunoSEQ multiplex PCR; TCRdb's copy has only in-frame clones and lacks some. The sample lists fewer than 250,000 clones, roughly four fifths occurring once. Sequenced material: peripheral blood. These receptors were collected from a woman aged 40 to 50 with acute or convalescent COVID-19.

This chain joins TRBV24-1 and TRBJ1-2, with D tentatively TRBD1 (6 bases). CDR1 and CDR2 (germline): KGHDR, SFDVKD. CDR3 size: 14 residues. V was pared by 4 bases and J by 5 bases, with 13 bases between. The CDR3 nucleotides are TGTGCCACCAGTGAGAGGGGGAACCGGTATGGCTACACCTTC. It specifies CATSERGNRYGYTF.

The chain uses TRBV30 and TRBJ1-1, with D possibly TRBD1 on 6 matching bases. Germline V gene lookup returns CDR1 GTSNPN and CDR2 SVGIG (reference sequence). The CDR3 consists of 15 residues. The ends were cut back, 3 bases at V and 1 base at J, with 15 bases in the middle. Written as DNA, the CDR3 is TGTGCCTGGAGACTAGGGGGGGGAGGGAACACTGAAGCTTTCTTT. This translates into CAWRLGGGGNTEAFF.

The rearrangement uses TRBV7-9 and TRBJ1-4; D unclear. V was cut by 2 bases and J by 7 bases, with 14 bases left in between. The CDR3 consists of 15 residues. In germline, CDR1 is SEHNR, CDR2 FQNEAQ (reference sequence). The CDR3 loop is CASSLTLEGIEKLFF. In DNA form, the CDR3 reads TGTGCCAGCAGCTTAACCTTAGAGGGAATTGAAAAACTGTTTTTT.

This clone was counted between two and nine times. The chain recombines TRBV12-3 or TRBV12-4 with TRBJ1-1, with D hard to call. The V gene lost 6 bases and the J gene lost 5 bases, with 7 bases spanning the gap. The CDR3 covers 11 residues. DNA of the CDR3: TGTGCCAGCAGGTACAGAACTGAAGCTTTCTTT. This encodes CASRYRTEAFF.

This rearrangement joins TRBV5-1 to TRBJ2-3; D is unclear. This CDR3 is built from 12 residues. The V and J ends lost 1 base and 3 bases respectively, with 3 bases between them. Germline V gene lookup returns CDR1 SGHRS and CDR2 YFSETQ. The CDR3 is CASSLLTDTQYF. The CDR3 DNA reads as TGCGCCAGCAGCTTGCTTACAGATACGCAGTATTTT.

The chain has TRBV6-5 and TRBJ1-2; the match to TRBD1 covers 9 bases. Unmatched junction bases numbered 9, after V lost 5 bases and J lost 8 bases. Per the germline V gene, CDR1 is MNHEY and CDR2 is SVGAGI. This CDR3 is built from 14 residues. The CDR3 nucleotides are TGTGCCAGCAGTCTGGGACAGGGTGCGGACGGCTACACCTTC. This codes for CASSLGQGADGYTF.

This clone has a handful of counts. This chain links TRBV3-1 (or the pseudogene TRBV3-2) with TRBJ2-7, with a tentative D call TRBD1 (6 bases). Germline-derived CDR1 and CDR2 are LGHDT and YNNKEL (reference sequence). V lost 3 bases to trimming and J lost 4 bases, with 7 bases between them. The CDR3 loop spans 12 amino acids. CDR3 bases: TGTGCCAGCAGCCACAGGGGATACGAGCAGTACTTC. Residues: CASSHRGYEQYF.

The genes are TRBV7-8 and TRBJ2-7, with TRBD2 as a possible D gene (5 bases). Trimming took off 5 bases at V and 2 bases at J, with 16 bases between the two ends. Germline CDR1 is SGHVS and CDR2 is FQNEAQ. This CDR3 has 15 residues. The CDR3 loop is CASSPVAGATYEQYF. Written as DNA, the CDR3 is TGTGCCAGCAGCCCGGTCGCGGGCGCAACCTACGAGCAGTACTTC.

The rearrangement joins TRBV29-1 to TRBJ2-3, with 8 nucleotides matching TRBD1. J was trimmed by 6 bases and V by 4 bases; bases with no gene match: 3. This CDR3 region has 12 residues. CDR1 is SQVTM and CDR2 is ANQGSEA in the germline V gene. The CDR3 DNA reads TGCAGCGTTGGTCAGGGGGCGGATACGCAGTATTTT. It is translated as CSVGQGADTQYF.

This clone came up once. The chain uses TRBV29-1 and TRBJ1-5; unclear D gene. The CDR3 totals 15 residues. The V end lost 1 base, the J end lost 5 bases, and 15 bases lay between the germline ends. Germline V gene lookup returns CDR1 SQVTM and CDR2 ANQGSEA. The CDR3 region is CSVEAPEWGDQPQHF. CDR3 DNA: TGCAGCGTTGAAGCCCCGGAGTGGGGAGATCAGCCCCAGCATTTT.

The CDR3 nucleotides read TGTGCCAGCAGTCCGCACCGGGACAGGGGGCGCGACGAGCAGTACTTC. Its translation is CASSPHRDRGRDEQYF. The J gene is TRBJ2-7, the V gene TRBV25-1; 12 bases are shared with TRBD1. Germline V gene data show CDR1 as MGHDK and CDR2 as SYGVNS. V lost 5 bases, J lost 5 bases, and 10 bases stayed unmatched. This CDR3 is built from 16 residues.

The chain combines TRBV6-5 with TRBJ2-7; 11 positions match TRBD1. The V and J ends lost 0 bases and 6 bases, in that order; junction bases with no gene match: 1. The germline gives CDR1 MNHEY, CDR2 SVGAGI. The CDR3 is made up of 14 amino acids. The CDR3: CASSYSGTGGEQYF. The CDR3 nucleotides read TGTGCCAGCAGTTACTCTGGGACAGGGGGCGAGCAGTACTTC.

This clone was detected only a few times. The chain links TRBV9 to TRBJ1-2; 10 bases line up with TRBD1. The CDR3 is 14 amino acids. Germline CDR1 reads SGDLS; CDR2 reads YYNGEE. J lost 8 bases, V lost 3 bases, and 7 bases had no gene match. For the CDR3, the DNA is TGTGCCAGCAGCGGGGGCGGGACAGGGGACGGCTACACCTTC. Translated, it gives CASSGGGTGDGYTF.

The sample holds a few counts of this clone. V and J are TRBV7-2 and TRBJ1-5; D may be TRBD1 (6 bases). Trimming removed 5 bases from V and 3 bases from J, with 11 bases in between. This CDR3 contains 14 residues. Germline loops: CDR1 SGHTA, CDR2 FQGNSA. The CDR3 sequence: CASSETGNNQPQHF. The CDR3 DNA reads TGTGCCAGCAGCGAGACAGGTAACAATCAGCCCCAGCATTTT.

V is TRBV9 and J is TRBJ2-1; TRBD2 agrees at 9 bases. The V segment lost 4 bases and the J segment 8 bases; nucleotides outside the gene matches: 22. The CDR3 covers 19 residues. In germline, CDR1 is SGDLS, CDR2 YYNGEE. The CDR3 nucleotides are TGTGCCAGCAGCCCAAGGGCGGAGGTAGCGGGGGTTCCGTGGGATGAGCAGTTCTTC. As protein: CASSPRAEVAGVPWDEQFF.

V is TRBV10-2 and J is TRBJ2-1, with TRBD2 matching 10 bases. The CDR3 runs to 13 residues. The V segment lost 6 bases and the J segment 5 bases; nucleotides outside the gene matches: 1. Looked up from germline, CDR1 is WSHSY and CDR2 is SAAADI. CDR3 protein: CASRGLADNEQFF. CDR3 bases: TGCGCCAGCAGAGGACTAGCGGACAATGAGCAGTTCTTC.

The chain combines TRBV18 with TRBJ2-3; TRBD1 aligns across 8 bases. Germline V gene data show CDR1 as KGHSH and CDR2 as LQKENI. Trimming cost V 1 base and J 6 bases; bases outside gene matches: 3. The CDR3 spans 14 residues. The CDR3 DNA is TGTGCCAGCTCACCACAACAGGGGGAGGATACGCAGTATTTT. It specifies CASSPQQGEDTQYF.

The genes are TRBV20-1 and TRBJ2-1, with 7 positions matching TRBD1. CDR1 and CDR2 (germline): DFQATT, SNEGSKA (reference sequence). This CDR3 has 15 residues. The V gene end was trimmed by 5 bases and the J gene end by 3 bases; junction bases not matched to a gene: 10. Here the CDR3 DNA reads TGCAGTGCTGGTGGGGCGACAGGGATCTACAATGAGCAGTTCTTC. Residues: CSAGGATGIYNEQFF.

Only one count was recorded for this clone. This chain joins TRBV7-9 and TRBJ1-2, with a weak D call TRBD1 (6 bases). The ends were cut back, 3 bases at V and 8 bases at J, with 19 bases in the middle. Germline V gene lookup returns CDR1 SEHNR and CDR2 FQNEAQ (reference sequence). The CDR3 is 15 amino acids. The CDR3 DNA follows: TGTGCCAGCAGCTTCGATTGGCAGGGGCCCCGCGGCTACACCTTC. It specifies CASSFDWQGPRGYTF.

This sequence joins TRBV7-2 and TRBJ2-7; 11 bases align to TRBD2. The CDR3 runs 15 residues. From germline, CDR1 is SGHTA and CDR2 FQGNSA. Trimming took 3 bases from V and 6 from J; bases not matched to a gene: 7. This CDR3 reads CASSFKTSGGLEQYF. The CDR3 DNA reads TGTGCCAGCAGCTTTAAAACTAGCGGGGGTCTCGAGCAGTACTTC.

The rearrangement links TRBV6-6 to TRBJ2-4, with 9 bases matching TRBD2. Germline V CDR1 and CDR2: MNHNY, SVGAGI (reference sequence). The CDR3 is 16 amino acids. The V gene end was trimmed by 3 bases and the J gene end by 2 bases; junction bases not matched to a gene: 5. Here the CDR3 reads CASSYSGSGTKNIQYF. The CDR3 DNA sequence: TGTGCCAGCAGTTATAGCGGGAGTGGGACCAAAAACATTCAGTACTTC.

J is TRBJ2-2 and V is TRBV9; the match to TRBD1 covers 7 bases. CDR3 size: 15 residues. J gave up 6 bases and V 0 bases, and 5 bases lay outside the gene matches. Germline CDR1 reads SGDLS; CDR2 reads YYNGEE. This CDR3 reads CASSVVRTGPGELFF. The CDR3 DNA follows: TGTGCCAGCAGCGTAGTCAGGACAGGCCCCGGGGAGCTGTTTTTT.

This chain uses TRBV7-9 with TRBJ1-5; D gene unclear. With 1 base removed from V and 7 bases from J, the gap between germline ends came to 5 bases. The germline CDR1 and CDR2 sequences are SEHNR and FQNEAQ (reference sequence). The CDR3 runs 12 residues. CDR3 protein: CASSLGSQPQHF. CDR3 DNA: TGTGCCAGCAGCTTAGGGAGCCAGCCCCAGCATTTT.

The chain employs TRBV18 and TRBJ1-2; D possibly corresponds to TRBD1 (6 bases). Between the trimmed V and J ends, which lost 0 bases and 1 base, there was a span of 9 bases. Germline-derived CDR1 and CDR2 are KGHSH and LQKENI. The length of the CDR3 is 15 residues. In nucleotides, the CDR3 is TGTGCCAGCTCACCACCGGACAGATTTAACTATGGCTACACCTTC. It codes for CASSPPDRFNYGYTF.

The J gene is TRBJ2-2, the V gene TRBV30; no clear D. V lost 0 bases and J 1 base, leaving 6 bases between the germline ends. This CDR3 contains 14 residues. From germline, CDR1 is GTSNPN and CDR2 SVGIG (reference sequence). Written as DNA, the CDR3 is TGTGCCTGGAGTGTGTCAGTGAACACCGGGGAGCTGTTTTTT. This gives the protein CAWSVSVNTGELFF.